The T cell receptor beta chain described here comes from a study of T-cell reconstitution after alpha-beta-depleted transplantation in children. Unique molecular identifiers were used to barcode this TCRbeta library. TCRdb re-called the PCR reads with MiXCR, one entry per CDR3 protein. Of around 410,000 distinct CDR3 sequences detected, about a tenth appear once; the ten largest clones hold about 5%. The CDR3 loop spans 16 amino acids. Germline V gene lookup returns CDR1 SGHVS and CDR2 FNYEAQ. Trimming removed 6 bases from V and 4 bases from J; junction bases left unmatched: 12. The sample here was PBMCs from the stem cell graft donor, taken from the stem cell graft. The chain combines TRBV7-6 with TRBJ1-1, with TRBD1 matching 9 bases. This clonotype was sampled from a human donor who donated a stem cell graft to a child with acute myeloid leukemia. The CDR3 protein is CASSPSAGTGRTEAFF. DNA of the CDR3: TGTGCCAGCAGTCCCTCTGCCGGGACAGGGCGCACTGAAGCTTTCTTT.